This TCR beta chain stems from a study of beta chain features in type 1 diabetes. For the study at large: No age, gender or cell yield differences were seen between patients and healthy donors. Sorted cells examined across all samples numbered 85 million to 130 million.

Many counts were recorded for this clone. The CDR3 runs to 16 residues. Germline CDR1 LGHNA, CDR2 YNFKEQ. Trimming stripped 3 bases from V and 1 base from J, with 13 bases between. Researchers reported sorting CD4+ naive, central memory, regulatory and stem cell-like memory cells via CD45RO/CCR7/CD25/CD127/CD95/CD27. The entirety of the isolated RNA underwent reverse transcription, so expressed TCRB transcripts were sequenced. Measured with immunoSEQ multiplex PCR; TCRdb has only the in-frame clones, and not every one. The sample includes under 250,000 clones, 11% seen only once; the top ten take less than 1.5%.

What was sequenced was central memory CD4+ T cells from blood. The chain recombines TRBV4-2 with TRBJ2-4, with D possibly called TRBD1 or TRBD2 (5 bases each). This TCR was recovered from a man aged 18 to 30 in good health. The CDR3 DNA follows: TGTGCCAGCAGCCACGTTAGTGGGGACGCCAAAAACATTCAGTACTTC. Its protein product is CASSHVSGDAKNIQYF.